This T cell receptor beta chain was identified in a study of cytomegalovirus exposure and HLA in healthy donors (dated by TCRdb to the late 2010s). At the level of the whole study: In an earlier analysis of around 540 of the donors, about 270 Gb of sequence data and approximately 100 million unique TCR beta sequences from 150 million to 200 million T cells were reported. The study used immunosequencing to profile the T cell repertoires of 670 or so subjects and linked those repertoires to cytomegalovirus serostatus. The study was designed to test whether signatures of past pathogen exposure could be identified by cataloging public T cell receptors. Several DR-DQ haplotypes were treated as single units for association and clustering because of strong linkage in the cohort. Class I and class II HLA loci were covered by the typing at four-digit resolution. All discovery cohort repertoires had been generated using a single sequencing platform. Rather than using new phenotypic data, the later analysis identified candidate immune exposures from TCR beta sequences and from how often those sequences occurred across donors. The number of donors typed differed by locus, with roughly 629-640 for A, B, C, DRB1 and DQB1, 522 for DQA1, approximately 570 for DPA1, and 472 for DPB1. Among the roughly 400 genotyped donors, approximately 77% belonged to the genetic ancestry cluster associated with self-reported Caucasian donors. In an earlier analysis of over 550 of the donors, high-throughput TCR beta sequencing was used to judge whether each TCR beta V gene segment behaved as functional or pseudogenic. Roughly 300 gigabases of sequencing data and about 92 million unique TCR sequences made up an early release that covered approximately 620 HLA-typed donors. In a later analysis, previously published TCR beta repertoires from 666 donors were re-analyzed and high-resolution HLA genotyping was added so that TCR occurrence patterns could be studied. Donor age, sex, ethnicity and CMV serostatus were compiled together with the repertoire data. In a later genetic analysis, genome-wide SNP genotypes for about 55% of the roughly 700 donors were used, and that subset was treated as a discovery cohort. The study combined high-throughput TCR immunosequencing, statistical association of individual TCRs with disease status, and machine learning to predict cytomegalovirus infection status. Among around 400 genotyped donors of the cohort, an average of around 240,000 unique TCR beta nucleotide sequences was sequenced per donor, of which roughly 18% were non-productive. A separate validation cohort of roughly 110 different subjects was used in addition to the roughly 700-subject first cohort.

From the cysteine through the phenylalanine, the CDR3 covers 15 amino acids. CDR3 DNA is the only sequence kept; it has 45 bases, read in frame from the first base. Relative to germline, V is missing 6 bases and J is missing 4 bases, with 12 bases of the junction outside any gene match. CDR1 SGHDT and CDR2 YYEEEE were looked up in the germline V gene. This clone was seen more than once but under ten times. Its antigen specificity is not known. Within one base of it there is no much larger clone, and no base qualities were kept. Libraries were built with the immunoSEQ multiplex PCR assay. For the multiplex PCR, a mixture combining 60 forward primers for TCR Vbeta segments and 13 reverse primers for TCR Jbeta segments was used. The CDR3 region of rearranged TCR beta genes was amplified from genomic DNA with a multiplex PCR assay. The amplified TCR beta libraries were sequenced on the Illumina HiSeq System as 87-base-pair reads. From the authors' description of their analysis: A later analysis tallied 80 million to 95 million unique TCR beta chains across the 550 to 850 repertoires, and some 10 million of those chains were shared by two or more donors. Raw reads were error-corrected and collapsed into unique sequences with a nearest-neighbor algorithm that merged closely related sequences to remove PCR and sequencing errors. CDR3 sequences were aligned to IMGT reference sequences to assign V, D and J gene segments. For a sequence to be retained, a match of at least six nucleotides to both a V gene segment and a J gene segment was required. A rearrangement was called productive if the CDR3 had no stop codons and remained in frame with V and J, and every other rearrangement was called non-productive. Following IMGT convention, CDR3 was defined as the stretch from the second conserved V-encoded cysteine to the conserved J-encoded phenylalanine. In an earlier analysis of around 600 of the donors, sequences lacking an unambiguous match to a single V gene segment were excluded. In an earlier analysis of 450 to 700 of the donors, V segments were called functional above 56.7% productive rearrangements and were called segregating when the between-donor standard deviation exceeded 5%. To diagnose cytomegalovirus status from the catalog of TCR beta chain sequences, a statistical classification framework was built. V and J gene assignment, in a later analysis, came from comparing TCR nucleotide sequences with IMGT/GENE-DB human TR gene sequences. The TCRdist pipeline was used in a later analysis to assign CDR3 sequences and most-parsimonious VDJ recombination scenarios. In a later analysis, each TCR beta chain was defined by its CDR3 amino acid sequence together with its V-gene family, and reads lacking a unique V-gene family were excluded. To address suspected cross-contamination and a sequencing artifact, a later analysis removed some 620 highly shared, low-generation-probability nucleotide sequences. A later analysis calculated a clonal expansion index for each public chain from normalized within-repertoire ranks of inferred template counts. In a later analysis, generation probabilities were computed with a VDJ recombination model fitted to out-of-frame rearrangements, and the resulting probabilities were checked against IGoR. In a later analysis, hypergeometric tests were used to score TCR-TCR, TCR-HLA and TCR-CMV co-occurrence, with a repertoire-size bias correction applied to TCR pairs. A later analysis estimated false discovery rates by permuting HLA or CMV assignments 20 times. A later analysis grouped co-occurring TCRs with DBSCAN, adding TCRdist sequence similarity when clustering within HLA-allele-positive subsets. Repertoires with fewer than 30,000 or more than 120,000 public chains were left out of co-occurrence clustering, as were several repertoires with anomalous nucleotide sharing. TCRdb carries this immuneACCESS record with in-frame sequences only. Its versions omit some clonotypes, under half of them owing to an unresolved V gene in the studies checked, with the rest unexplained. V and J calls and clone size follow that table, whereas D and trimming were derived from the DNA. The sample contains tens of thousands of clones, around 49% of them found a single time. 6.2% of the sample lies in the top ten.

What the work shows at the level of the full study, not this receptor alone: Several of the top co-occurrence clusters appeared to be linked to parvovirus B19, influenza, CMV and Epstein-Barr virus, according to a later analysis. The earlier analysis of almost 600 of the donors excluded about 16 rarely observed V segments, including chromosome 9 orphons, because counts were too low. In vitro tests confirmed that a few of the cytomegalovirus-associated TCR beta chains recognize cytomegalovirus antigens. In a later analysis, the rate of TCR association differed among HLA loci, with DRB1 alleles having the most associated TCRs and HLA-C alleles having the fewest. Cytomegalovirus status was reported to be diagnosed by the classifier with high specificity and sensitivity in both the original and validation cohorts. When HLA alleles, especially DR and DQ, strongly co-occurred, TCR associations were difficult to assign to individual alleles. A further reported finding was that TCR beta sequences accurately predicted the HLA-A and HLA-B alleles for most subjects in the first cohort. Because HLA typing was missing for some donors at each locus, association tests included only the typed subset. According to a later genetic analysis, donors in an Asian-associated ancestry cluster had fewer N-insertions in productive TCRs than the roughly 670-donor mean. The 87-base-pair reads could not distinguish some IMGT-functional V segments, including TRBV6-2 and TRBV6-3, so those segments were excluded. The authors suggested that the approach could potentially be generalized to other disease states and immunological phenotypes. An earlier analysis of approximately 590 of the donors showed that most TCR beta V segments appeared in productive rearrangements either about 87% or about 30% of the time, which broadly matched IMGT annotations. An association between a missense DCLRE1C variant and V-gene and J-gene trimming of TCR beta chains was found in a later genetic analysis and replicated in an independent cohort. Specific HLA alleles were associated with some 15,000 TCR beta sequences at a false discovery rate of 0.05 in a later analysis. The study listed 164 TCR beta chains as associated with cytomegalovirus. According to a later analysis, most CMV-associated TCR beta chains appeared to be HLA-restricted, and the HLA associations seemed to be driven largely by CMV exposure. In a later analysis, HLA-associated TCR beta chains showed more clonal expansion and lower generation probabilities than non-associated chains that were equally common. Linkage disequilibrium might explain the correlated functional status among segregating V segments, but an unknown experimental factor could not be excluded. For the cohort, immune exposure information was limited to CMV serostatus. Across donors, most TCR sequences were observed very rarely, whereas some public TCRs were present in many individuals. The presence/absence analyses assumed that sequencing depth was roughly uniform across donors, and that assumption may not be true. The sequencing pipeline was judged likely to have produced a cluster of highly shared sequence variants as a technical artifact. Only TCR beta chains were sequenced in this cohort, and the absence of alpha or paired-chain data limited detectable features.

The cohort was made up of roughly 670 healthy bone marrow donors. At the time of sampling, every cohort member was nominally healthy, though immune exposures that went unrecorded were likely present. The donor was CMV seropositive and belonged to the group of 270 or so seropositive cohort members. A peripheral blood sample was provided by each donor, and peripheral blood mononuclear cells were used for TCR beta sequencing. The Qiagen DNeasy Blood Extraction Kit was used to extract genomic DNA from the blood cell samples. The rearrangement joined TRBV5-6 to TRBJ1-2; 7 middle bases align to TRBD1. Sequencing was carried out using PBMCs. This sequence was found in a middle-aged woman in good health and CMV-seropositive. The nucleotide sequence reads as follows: TGTGCCAGCAACCCAGACAAGACAGGGTCCTATGGCTACACCTTC. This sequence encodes CASNPDKTGSYGYTF.